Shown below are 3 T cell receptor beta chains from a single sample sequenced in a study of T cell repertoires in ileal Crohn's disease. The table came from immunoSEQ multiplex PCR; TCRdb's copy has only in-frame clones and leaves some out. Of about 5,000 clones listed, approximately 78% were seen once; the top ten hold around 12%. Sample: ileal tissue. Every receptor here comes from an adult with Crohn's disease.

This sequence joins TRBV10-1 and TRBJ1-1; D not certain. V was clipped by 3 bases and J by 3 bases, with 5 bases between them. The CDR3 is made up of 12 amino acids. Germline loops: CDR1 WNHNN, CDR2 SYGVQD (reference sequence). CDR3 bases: TGCGCCAGCAGTGACAGTTACACTGAAGCTTTCTTT. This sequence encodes CASSDSYTEAFF.

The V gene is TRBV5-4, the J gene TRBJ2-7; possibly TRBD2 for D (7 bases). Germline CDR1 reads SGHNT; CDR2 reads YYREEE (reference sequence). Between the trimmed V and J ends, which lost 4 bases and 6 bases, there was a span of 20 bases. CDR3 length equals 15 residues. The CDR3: CASSPGGPPGVEQYF. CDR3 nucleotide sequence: TGTGCCAGCAGCCCGGGGGGCCCCCCGGGGGTCGAGCAGTACTTC.

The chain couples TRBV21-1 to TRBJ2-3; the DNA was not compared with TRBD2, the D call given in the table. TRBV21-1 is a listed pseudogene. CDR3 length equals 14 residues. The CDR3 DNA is TGTGCCAGCGCCGGGGGAGGGTGGCCAGATACGCAGTATTTT. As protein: CASAGGGWPDTQYF.